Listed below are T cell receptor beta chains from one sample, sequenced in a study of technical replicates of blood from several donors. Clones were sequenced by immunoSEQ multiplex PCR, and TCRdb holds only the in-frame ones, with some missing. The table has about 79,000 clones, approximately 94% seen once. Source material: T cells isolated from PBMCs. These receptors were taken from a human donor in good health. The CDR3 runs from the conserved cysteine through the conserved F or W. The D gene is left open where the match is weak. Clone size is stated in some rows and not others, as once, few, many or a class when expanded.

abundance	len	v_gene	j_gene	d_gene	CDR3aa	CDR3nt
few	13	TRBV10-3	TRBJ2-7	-	CAIRASRTYEQYF	TGTGCCATCAGGGCTAGCCGAACCTACGAGCAGTACTTC
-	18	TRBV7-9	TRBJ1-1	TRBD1	CASSFRSDRGNMNTEAFF	TGTGCCAGCAGCTTTCGGTCGGACAGGGGGAATATGAACACTGAAGCTTTCTTT
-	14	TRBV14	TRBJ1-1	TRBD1	CASSAPGQGTEAFF	TGTGCCAGCAGCGCCCCTGGACAGGGCACTGAAGCTTTCTTT
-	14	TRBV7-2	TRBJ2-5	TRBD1	CASSFPDRQETQYF	TGTGCAAGCAGCTTCCCGGACAGGCAAGAGACCCAGTACTTC
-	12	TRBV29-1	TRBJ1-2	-	CSVVGGTYGYTF	TGCAGCGTTGTAGGGGGTACCTATGGCTACACCTTC
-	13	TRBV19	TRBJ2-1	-	CASSMGQYNEQFF	TGTGCCAGTAGTATGGGGCAGTACAATGAGCAGTTCTTC
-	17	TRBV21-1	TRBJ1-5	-	CASSKRTAKTSNQPQHF	TGTGCCAGCAGCAAGCGGACAGCTAAGACTAGCAATCAGCCCCAGCATTTT
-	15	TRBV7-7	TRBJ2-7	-	CASSPTWRGSYEQYF	TGTGCTAGCAGCCCTACTTGGCGGGGCTCCTACGAGCAGTACTTC
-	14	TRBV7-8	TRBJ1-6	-	CASSLNRVRSPLHF	TGTGCCAGCAGCTTAAACAGGGTTCGATCACCCCTCCACTTT
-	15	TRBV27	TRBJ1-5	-	CASSLSLGLNQPQHF	TGTGCCAGCAGTTTATCGTTGGGCCTGAATCAGCCCCAGCATTTT
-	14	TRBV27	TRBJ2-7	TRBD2	CASSLIAGSYEQYF	TGTGCCAGCAGTTTGATAGCGGGAAGCTACGAGCAGTACTTC
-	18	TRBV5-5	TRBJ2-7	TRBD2	CASSSLRSTSGAPYEQYF	TGTGCCAGCAGCTCTCTGAGGTCGACTAGCGGAGCTCCCTACGAGCAGTACTTC
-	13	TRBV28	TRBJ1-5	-	CASSIRSNQPQHF	TGTGCCAGCAGTATCCGTAGCAATCAGCCCCAGCATTTT
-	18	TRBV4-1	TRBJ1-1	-	CASSQATHWDNGNTEAFF	TGCGCCAGCAGCCAAGCTACACATTGGGACAACGGAAACACTGAAGCTTTCTTT
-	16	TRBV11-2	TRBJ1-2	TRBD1	CASRSLTGQVNYGYTF	TGTGCCAGCAGAAGTCTAACGGGACAGGTGAACTATGGCTACACCTTC
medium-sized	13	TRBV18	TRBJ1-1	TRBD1	CASSPWDRLEAFF	TGTGCCAGCTCACCATGGGACAGGCTTGAAGCTTTCTTT
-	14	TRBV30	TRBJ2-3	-	CAWAGAPSTDTQYF	TGTGCCTGGGCGGGGGCCCCCAGCACAGATACGCAGTATTTT
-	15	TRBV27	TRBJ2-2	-	CASSGRDNNTGELFF	TGTGCCAGCAGTGGCCGGGACAATAACACCGGGGAGCTGTTTTTT
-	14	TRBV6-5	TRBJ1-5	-	CASSSTYVNQPQHF	TGTGCCAGCAGTTCCACCTATGTGAATCAGCCCCAGCATTTT
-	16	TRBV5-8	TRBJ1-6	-	CASSSDTTSYNSPLHF	TGTGCCAGCAGCTCGGACACTACCTCCTATAATTCACCCCTCCACTTT
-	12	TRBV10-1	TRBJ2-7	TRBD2	CASGGLAGIAYF	TGCGCCAGCGGAGGACTAGCGGGAATAGCGTACTTC
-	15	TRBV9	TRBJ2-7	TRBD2	CASSEGTSGTYEQYF	TGTGCCAGCAGCGAGGGGACTAGCGGCACCTACGAGCAGTACTTC
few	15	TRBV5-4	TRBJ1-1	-	CASSLAGKMNTEAFF	TGTGCCAGCAGCTTAGCAGGGAAGATGAACACTGAAGCTTTCTTT
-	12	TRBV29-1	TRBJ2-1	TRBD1	CSVGQGTNEQFF	TGCAGCGTGGGACAGGGAACGAATGAGCAGTTCTTC
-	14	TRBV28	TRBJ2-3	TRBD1	CASSRDRGTDTQYF	TGTGCCAGCAGTAGAGACAGGGGCACAGATACGCAGTATTTT
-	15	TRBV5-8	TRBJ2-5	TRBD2	CASSFGLAGGETQYF	TGTGCCAGCAGCTTTGGTCTAGCGGGGGGGGAGACCCAGTACTTC
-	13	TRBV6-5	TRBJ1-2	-	CASTRGVNYGYTF	TGTGCCAGCACCCGCGGAGTGAACTATGGCTACACCTTC
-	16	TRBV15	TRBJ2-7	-	CATSRGTGLGDYEQYF	TGTGCCACCAGCAGAGGCACAGGGCTCGGGGATTACGAGCAGTACTTC
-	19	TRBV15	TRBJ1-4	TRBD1	CATSRGRTGPISTNEKLFF	TGTGCCACCAGCAGAGGAAGGACAGGGCCAATTTCTACTAATGAAAAACTGTTTTTT
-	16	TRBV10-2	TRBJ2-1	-	CASSRAGTTSYNEQFF	TGCGCCAGCAGCCGGGCAGGGACAACCTCTTACAATGAGCAGTTCTTC
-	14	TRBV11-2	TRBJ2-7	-	CASSSRGVDYEQYF	TGTGCCAGCAGCTCCAGGGGGGTTGACTACGAGCAGTACTTC
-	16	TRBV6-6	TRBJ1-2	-	CASSYLQTGSDYGYTF	TGTGCCAGCAGTTACTTGCAAACAGGGTCAGACTATGGCTACACCTTC
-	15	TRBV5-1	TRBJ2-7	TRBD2	CASSTASGSSYEQYF	TGCGCCAGCAGCACGGCTAGCGGTAGTTCCTACGAGCAGTACTTC
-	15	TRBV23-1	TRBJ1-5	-	CASPSVSEGNQPQHF	TGCGCCAGCCCGAGTGTAAGTGAGGGCAATCAGCCCCAGCATTTT
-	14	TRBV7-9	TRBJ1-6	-	CASSPWTVYSPLHF	TGTGCCAGCAGCCCTTGGACAGTGTATTCACCCCTCCACTTT
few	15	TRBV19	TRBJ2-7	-	CASSIGARSSYEQYF	TGTGCCAGTAGTATTGGGGCAAGATCCTCCTACGAGCAGTACTTC
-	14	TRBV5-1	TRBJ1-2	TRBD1	CASSSGQGGDGYTF	TGCGCCAGCAGCTCGGGACAGGGTGGGGATGGCTACACCTTC
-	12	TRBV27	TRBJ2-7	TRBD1	CASSSTGDEQYF	TGTGCCAGCAGTTCAACAGGGGACGAGCAGTACTTC
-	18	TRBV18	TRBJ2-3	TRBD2	CASSPLPGGGQSGDTQYF	TGTGCCAGCTCACCACTTCCAGGCGGGGGGCAGTCGGGAGATACGCAGTATTTT
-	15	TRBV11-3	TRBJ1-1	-	CASTSGVTGITEAFF	TGTGCCAGCACCAGTGGTGTCACAGGGATCACTGAAGCTTTCTTT
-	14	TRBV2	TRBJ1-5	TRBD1	CASNPGTGGQPQHF	TGTGCCAGCAACCCCGGGACAGGGGGTCAGCCCCAGCATTTT
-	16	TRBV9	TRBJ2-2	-	CASSVGRDANTGELFF	TGTGCCAGCAGCGTAGGGCGGGACGCAAACACCGGGGAGCTGTTTTTT
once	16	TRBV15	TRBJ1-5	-	CATSGTGGYSNQPQHF	TGTGCCACCAGCGGTACGGGTGGATATAGCAATCAGCCCCAGCATTTT
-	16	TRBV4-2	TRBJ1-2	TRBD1	CASSSLGQAANYGYTF	TGTGCCAGCAGCTCACTAGGACAGGCCGCTAACTATGGCTACACCTTC
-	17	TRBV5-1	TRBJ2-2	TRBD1	CASSLATGTDFTGELFF	TGCGCCAGCAGCTTGGCGACCGGGACAGATTTCACCGGGGAGCTGTTTTTT
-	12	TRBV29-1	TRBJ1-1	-	CSVEGSDFEAFF	TGCAGCGTTGAAGGTTCGGACTTTGAAGCTTTCTTT
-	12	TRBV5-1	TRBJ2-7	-	CASSSRTGEQYF	TGCGCCAGCAGCTCAAGAACAGGCGAGCAGTACTTC